The next 7 T cell receptor beta chains were all read from a single sample in a study of T cells in localized non-small cell lung cancer. The assay was immunoSEQ multiplex PCR, and TCRdb's table has in-frame clones only and misses some. The sample shows 70,000 to 85,000 clones, approximately 88% of them seen only once. The sequences come from peripheral blood, collected before any cancer treatment. Every receptor here comes from a female donor at least 60 years old with stage I lung adenocarcinoma.

This chain uses TRBV6-6 with TRBJ2-5, with 8 bases aligning to TRBD1. CDR3 size: 16 residues. Germline-derived CDR1 and CDR2 are MNHNY and SVGAGI (reference sequence). The V gene end was trimmed by 6 bases and the J gene end by 2 bases; junction bases not matched to a gene: 11. CDR3 amino acids: CASSLSGQAQQETQYF. CDR3 coding DNA: TGTGCCAGCAGCCTATCGGGACAGGCCCAACAAGAGACCCAGTACTTC.

This chain joins TRBV27 and TRBJ1-5, with D unresolved. V was clipped by 0 bases and J by 0 bases, with 9 bases between them. This CDR3 is built from 16 residues. CDR1 and CDR2 (germline): MNHEY, SMNVEV (reference sequence). The CDR3 loop is CASSLSGYYSNQPQHF. CDR3 DNA: TGTGCCAGCAGTTTATCTGGATACTATAGCAATCAGCCCCAGCATTTT.

The rearrangement joins TRBV19 to TRBJ2-7; D is ambiguous. Germline V CDR1 and CDR2: LNHDA, SQIVND (reference sequence). The CDR3 loop spans 13 amino acids. Trimming pared 3 bases from V and 3 bases from J, leaving 9 bases between. The CDR3 DNA reads TGTGCCAGTAGTATTGCGCGAGGCTACGAGCAGTACTTC. Its translation is CASSIARGYEQYF.

The chain employs TRBV10-2 and TRBJ1-2; D unresolved. Trimming left V 8 bases short and J 3 bases short, with 7 bases between. Looked up from germline, CDR1 is WSHSY and CDR2 is SAAADI. This CDR3 is 11 amino acids long. The CDR3 bases are TGCGCCAGCGGAATTGACTATGGCTACACCTTC. Encoded protein: CASGIDYGYTF.

The rearrangement joins TRBV4-1 to TRBJ1-1, with 7 bases lining up with TRBD1. The junction had 6 bases not matched to a gene; V was cut back by 4 bases and J by 4 bases. The CDR3 totals 14 residues. CDR1 is MGHRA and CDR2 is YSYEKL in the germline V gene. In DNA, the CDR3 is TGCGCCAGCAGCCCCTCCAGGGGGGGCACTGAAGCTTTCTTT. As protein: CASSPSRGGTEAFF.

This chain connects TRBV5-6 to TRBJ2-7, with D perhaps matching TRBD2 (5 bases). Germline loops: CDR1 SGHDT, CDR2 YYEEEE. The CDR3 totals 16 residues. Trimming removed 1 base at V and 3 bases at J, with 17 bases between. The DNA of the CDR3 is TGTGCCAGCAGCTTGTGGGTAGCGACATTTGACTACGAGCAGTACTTC. Its translation is CASSLWVATFDYEQYF.

The V call is TRBV6-1, the J call TRBJ2-1, with no clear D. V gave up 5 bases and J gave up 10 bases, with 9 bases separating them. Germline CDR1 MNHNS, CDR2 SASEGT. The length of the CDR3 is 11 residues. The CDR3 DNA follows: TGTGCCAGCAGTCCGAGACTCGAGCAGTTCTTC. Amino acids: CASSPRLEQFF.